One sample yielded the 16 T cell receptor beta chains listed below, sequenced in a study of T cell repertoires in cytomegalovirus infection. Antigen specificity for these receptors is unknown. In TCRdb, the reads were re-called with MiXCR into one record per CDR3 protein. The table shows fewer than 1,000,000 distinct CDR3 sequences, with less than 35% occurring only once. The specimen comprised cultured CD8+ T cells from PBMCs, sampled from culture after CMV antigen stimulation. These receptors were obtained from a human donor in good health (CMV status not recorded). Some clones in this sample may be carry-over from other donors' samples.

This clonotype was seen at least ten times. The chain combines TRBV12-5 with TRBJ2-1; 7 bases line up with TRBD1. This CDR3 comprises 17 residues. Germline V gene lookup returns CDR1 LGHNT and CDR2 FRNRAP. V was pared by 3 bases and J by 4 bases, with 12 bases of the junction left unmatched. The CDR3 loop reads CASGFDRYRGGYNEQFF. The CDR3, as DNA: TGTGCTAGTGGTTTTGATCGGTACAGGGGTGGGTACAATGAGCAGTTCTTC. Variable domain in full (rest from reference TRBV12-5 and TRBJ2-1): DARVTQTPRHKVTEMGQEVTMRCQPILGHNTVFWYRQTMMQGLELLAYFRNRAPLDDSGMPKDRFSAEMPDATLATLKIQPSEPRDSAVYFCASGFDRYRGGYNEQFFGPGTRLTVL.

The chain is built from TRBV11-2 and TRBJ1-1; possibly TRBD1 for D (6 bases). CDR1 is SGHAT and CDR2 is FQNNGV in the germline V gene. The CDR3 length is 15 residues. The V end was cut by 5 bases, the J end by 2 bases, with 15 bases between. The CDR3 spells CASSPWGGANTEAFF. In DNA, the CDR3 is TGTGCCAGCAGCCCTTGGGGGGGGGCAAACACTGAAGCTTTCTTT.

This clonotype has a handful of counts. The chain combines TRBV6-2 or TRBV6-3 with TRBJ2-7; 7 bases line up with TRBD1. Looked up from germline, CDR1 is MNHEY and CDR2 is SVGEGT. Losses at the gene ends were 6 bases for V and 4 bases for J; bases not matched to a gene: 9. The CDR3 extends over 14 amino acids. The CDR3 loop reads CASSLDRDGYEQYV. In nucleotides, the CDR3 is TGTGCCAGCAGCCTCGACAGGGACGGATACGAGCAGTACGTC.

The J gene is TRBJ1-3, the V gene TRBV6-5; D is undetermined. This CDR3 contains 15 residues. Germline V gene lookup returns CDR1 MNHEY and CDR2 SVGAGI. The germline V and J ends were trimmed by 5 bases and 0 bases, with 11 bases remaining between them. CDR3 sequence reads: CASSNLWDSGNTIYF. CDR3 DNA sequence: TGTGCCAGCAGTAACCTCTGGGACTCTGGAAACACCATATATTTT.

For this clonotype: Possible read error: a much larger clone is one base away. The chain carries TRBV11-3 and TRBJ2-6; no clear D. The length of the CDR3 is 16 residues. Germline loops: CDR1 SGHNT, CDR2 YENEEA. The CDR3 protein is CVSSNQPLSGANVLTF. The CDR3 coding sequence is TGTGTCAGCAGCAACCAGCCCCTCTCTGGGGCCAACGTCCTGACTTTC.

This clonotype was seen many times. This chain joins TRBV7-2 and TRBJ2-1; possibly TRBD1 for D (6 bases). V was trimmed by 5 bases and J by 9 bases, leaving 14 bases between them. Germline V gene sequence: CDR1 SGHTA, CDR2 FQGNSA. The CDR3 runs to 13 residues. The CDR3 protein is CASSLQGYAEQFF. The CDR3 coding sequence is TGTGCCAGCAGCCTACAGGGTTACGCTGAGCAGTTCTTC.

This clonotype was picked up a small number of times. The chain has TRBV15 and TRBJ2-1; 7 nucleotides agree with TRBD2. Trimming at V came to 2 bases and at J to 1 base, leaving 5 bases not matched to a gene. The CDR3 totals 16 residues. Germline CDR1 and CDR2: LNHNV and YYDKDF (reference sequence). CDR3 sequence (DNA): TGTGCCACCAGCAGACCGCGGGGGAATTCCTACAATGAGCAGTTCTTC. Translated: CATSRPRGNSYNEQFF.

This clonotype was recorded a few times. This sequence joins TRBV7-9 and TRBJ2-7; D is unclear. The length of the CDR3 is 15 residues. In germline, CDR1 is SEHNR, CDR2 FQNEAQ (reference sequence). V lost 5 bases and J lost 2, with 16 bases in between. The CDR3, as DNA: TGTGCCAGCAGCCCTGGGCCGGCAGGTACCTACGAGCAGTACGTC. It codes for CASSPGPAGTYEQYV.

This clonotype occurred a few times. The chain uses TRBV19 and TRBJ1-5; 7 nucleotides agree with TRBD1. This CDR3 is 13 amino acids long. Germline CDR1 reads LNHDA; CDR2 reads SQIVND (reference sequence). The J segment lost 12 bases and the V segment lost 1 base, leaving 6 bases of the junction unmatched. CDR3 DNA sequence: TGTGCCAGTAGTATAGCAGAGACAGGGCGCCAGCATTTT. Its translation: CASSIAETGRQHF.

This clonotype occurred many times. The rearrangement joins TRBV7-9 to TRBJ2-7; 7 positions match TRBD1. V lost 5 bases to trimming and J lost 2 bases; unmatched junction nucleotides: 9. Germline values: CDR1 SEHNR, CDR2 FQNEAQ (reference sequence). This CDR3 has 15 residues. Here the CDR3 reads CASSPRQGTTYEQYV. CDR3 DNA: TGTGCCAGCAGCCCCAGACAGGGTACTACCTACGAGCAGTACGTC.

J is TRBJ1-1 and V is TRBV7-3; D is undetermined. V was clipped by 8 bases and J by 4 bases, with 20 bases between them. The germline V gene encodes CDR1 SGHTA and CDR2 FQGTGA. The length of the CDR3 is 15 residues. The CDR3 protein is CASLRLGDGCTEAFF. The CDR3 bases are TGTGCCAGCCTTCGATTGGGTGACGGGTGCACTGAAGCTTTCTTT.

This clonotype was found many times. The V call is TRBV7-2, the J call TRBJ1-1; 9 positions agree with TRBD1. V lost 5 bases, J lost 2 bases, and 9 bases stayed unmatched. The V gene's germline CDR1 is SGHTA and CDR2 FQGNSA. CDR3 length: 16 residues. CDR3 sequence (DNA): TGTGCCAGCAGCCTAGAGCCGGGACAGGGAAACACTGAAGCTTTCTTT. It encodes CASSLEPGQGNTEAFF.

In its sample, this clonotype was seen a few times. V usage is TRBV11-2 and J usage is TRBJ2-1; D assignment may be TRBD1 or TRBD2 (5 bases each). Germline V CDR1 and CDR2: SGHAT, FQNNGV. V was shortened by 7 bases and J by 0 bases, with 13 bases between the two germline ends. This CDR3 comprises 15 residues. The CDR3 loop reads CASILGRSSYNEQFF. The DNA for the CDR3 is TGTGCCAGCATCCTGGGACGCAGCTCCTACAATGAGCAGTTCTTC.

This clonotype occurred a few times. The V gene is TRBV2, the J gene TRBJ2-1, with 11 bases identical to TRBD2. The CDR3 sequence is 18 residues long. Losses at the gene ends were 4 bases for V and 4 bases for J; bases not matched to a gene: 12. CDR1 and CDR2 (germline): SNHLY, FYNNEI. The CDR3 DNA follows: TGTGCCAGCAGTGGATGGGTTAGCGGGGGGGTTCATTACAATGAGCAGTTCTTC. Translating it yields CASSGWVSGGVHYNEQFF.

V usage is TRBV28 and J usage is TRBJ1-6, with D perhaps TRBD1 (6 bases). The CDR3 covers 15 residues. The V end was cut by 3 bases, the J end by 4 bases, with 10 bases between. CDR1 is MDHEN and CDR2 is SYDVKM in the germline V gene. The CDR3 nucleotides read TGTGCCAGCAGTTTCAGGGGAGAGTATAATTCACCCCTCCACTTT. It yields the protein CASSFRGEYNSPLHF.

This clonotype was seen more than once but under ten times. The chain uses TRBV27 and TRBJ2-2; 7 bases fit TRBD1. Unmatched junction bases numbered 7, after V lost 5 bases and J lost 4 bases. Germline lookup yields CDR1 MNHEY and CDR2 SMNVEV (reference sequence). The CDR3 consists of 15 residues. DNA for the CDR3: TGTGCCAGCAGTCCCTTGACAGGGAGCACCGGGGAGCTGTTTTTT. As protein: CASSPLTGSTGELFF.